This T cell receptor (beta chain) was obtained from a study of cytomegalovirus exposure and HLA in healthy donors. Study-level points and caveats: Cytomegalovirus association was assigned to approximately 160 TCR beta chains.

The PCR contained 60 Vbeta and 13 Jbeta primers. TCRdb's table, derived via immunoSEQ multiplex PCR, lists solely in-frame clones and lacks some. Of more than 150,000 clones listed, roughly 82% are singletons. The CDR3 has 15 residues. V dropped 5 bases and J dropped 4; count of bases not matched to a gene: 7. Looked up from germline, CDR1 is SGHTA and CDR2 is FQGNSA. On this clone itself: The antigen is not known.

This receptor was taken from a man aged 35 to 55 in good health and CMV-seronegative. Sequencing was carried out using PBMCs. V usage is TRBV7-2 and J usage is TRBJ2-1; 8 bases are a match to TRBD2. This CDR3 is CASSLSGTSYNEQFF. In nucleotides, the CDR3 is TGTGCCAGCAGCCTTAGCGGGACCTCTTACAATGAGCAGTTCTTC.